A selection of T cell receptor beta chains follows, all from one sample in a study of T cell responses to AZD1222 COVID-19 vaccine. The data were produced by immunoSEQ multiplex PCR, yet TCRdb's version contains in-frame clones alone and is incomplete. The data contain 95,000 to 150,000 clones, almost 95% of them singletons. The source was peripheral blood, collected on day 0 of AZD1222 vaccination. These receptor sequences come from an adult in good health. CDR3s include the opening cysteine and the closing phenylalanine or tryptophan. Each record gives: J gene, V gene, clone size, D gene, CDR3 protein, CDR3 DNA. A D gene is named only where the DNA matches it firmly. Not all rows give a size; the values are once, few, many and, for expanded clones, a class.

j_gene: TRBJ1-6; v_gene: TRBV19; abundance: once; d_gene: -; CDR3aa: CASSMRVDPVYNSPLHF; CDR3nt: TGTGCCAGTAGTATGAGGGTGGACCCCGTCTATAATTCACCCCTCCACTTT
j_gene: TRBJ1-5; v_gene: TRBV19; abundance: -; d_gene: -; CDR3aa: CASSIAAGNQPQHF; CDR3nt: TGTGCCAGTAGTATAGCGGCGGGCAATCAGCCCCAGCATTTT
j_gene: TRBJ2-2; v_gene: TRBV12-3/TRBV12-4; abundance: -; d_gene: -; CDR3aa: CASSFGGTGELFF; CDR3nt: TGTGCCAGCAGTTTCGGGGGAACCGGGGAGCTGTTTTTT
j_gene: TRBJ1-2; v_gene: TRBV29-1; abundance: -; d_gene: TRBD1; CDR3aa: CSVEDLGGQKYGYTF; CDR3nt: TGCAGCGTTGAAGATCTTGGGGGACAGAAGTATGGCTACACCTTC
j_gene: TRBJ1-1; v_gene: TRBV18; abundance: -; d_gene: TRBD1; CDR3aa: CASSPAQGAVTEAFF; CDR3nt: TGTGCCAGCTCACCGGCCCAGGGGGCCGTCACTGAAGCTTTCTTT
j_gene: TRBJ1-2; v_gene: TRBV9; abundance: -; d_gene: -; CDR3aa: CASSVDFPANYGYTF; CDR3nt: TGTGCCAGCAGCGTAGATTTTCCCGCTAACTATGGCTACACCTTC
j_gene: TRBJ1-6; v_gene: TRBV5-4; abundance: -; d_gene: TRBD1; CDR3aa: CASSSRDRNSPLHF; CDR3nt: TGTGCCAGCAGCTCCCGGGACAGGAATTCACCCCTCCACTTT
j_gene: TRBJ2-4; v_gene: TRBV18; abundance: -; d_gene: -; CDR3aa: CASSPLPGPKNIQYF; CDR3nt: TGTGCCAGCTCACCACTGCCGGGTCCCAAAAACATTCAGTACTTC
j_gene: TRBJ1-2; v_gene: TRBV7-2; abundance: -; d_gene: -; CDR3aa: CASSLEATAYGYTF; CDR3nt: TGTGCCAGCAGCTTAGAGGCGACAGCCTATGGCTACACCTTC
j_gene: TRBJ2-2; v_gene: TRBV10-3; abundance: -; d_gene: -; CDR3aa: CAISESAVQLFGELFF; CDR3nt: TGTGCCATCAGTGAGTCGGCAGTACAACTTTTCGGGGAGCTGTTTTTT
j_gene: TRBJ2-7; v_gene: TRBV4-1; abundance: -; d_gene: -; CDR3aa: CASSYRDTFYEQYF; CDR3nt: TGCGCCAGCAGCTACCGGGACACCTTCTACGAGCAGTACTTC